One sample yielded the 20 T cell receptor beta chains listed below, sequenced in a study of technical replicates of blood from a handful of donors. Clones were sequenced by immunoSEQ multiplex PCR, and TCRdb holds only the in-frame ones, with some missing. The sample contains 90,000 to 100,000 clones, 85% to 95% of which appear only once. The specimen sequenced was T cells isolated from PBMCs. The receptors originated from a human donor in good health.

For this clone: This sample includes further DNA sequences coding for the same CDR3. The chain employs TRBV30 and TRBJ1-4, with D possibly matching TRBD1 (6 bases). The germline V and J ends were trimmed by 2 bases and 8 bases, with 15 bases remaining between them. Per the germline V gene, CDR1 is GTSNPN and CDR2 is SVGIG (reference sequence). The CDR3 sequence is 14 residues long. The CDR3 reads CAWSHGGRGEKLFF. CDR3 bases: TGTGCCTGGAGTCATGGGGGTAGGGGGGAAAAACTGTTTTTT.

CDR3 in DNA: TGCGCCAGCAGCCTTGGACTAGTTGGATACAATGAGCAGTTCTTC. It translates to CASSLGLVGYNEQFF. This chain connects TRBV10-2 to TRBJ2-1; 7 bases agree with TRBD2. CDR1 is WSHSY and CDR2 is SAAADI in the germline V gene. The CDR3 extends over 15 amino acids. V lost 6 bases to trimming and J lost 4 bases; unmatched junction nucleotides: 9.

CDR3 sequence reads: CASSQDRQTGELFF. In DNA, the CDR3 is TGTGCCAGCAGCCAAGATAGACAGACCGGGGAGCTGTTTTTT. V usage is TRBV14 and J usage is TRBJ2-2; D possibly corresponds to TRBD1 (5 bases). V gave up 0 bases and J gave up 5 bases, with 7 bases separating them. Germline V gives CDR1 SGHDN, CDR2 FVKESK. This CDR3 spans 14 amino acids.

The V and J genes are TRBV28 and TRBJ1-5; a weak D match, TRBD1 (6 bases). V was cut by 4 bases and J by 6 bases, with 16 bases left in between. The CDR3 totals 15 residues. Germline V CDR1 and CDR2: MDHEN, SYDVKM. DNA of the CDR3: TGTGCCAGCAGTTCAACAGGGTTAAGAGCTCAGCCCCAGCATTTT. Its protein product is CASSSTGLRAQPQHF.

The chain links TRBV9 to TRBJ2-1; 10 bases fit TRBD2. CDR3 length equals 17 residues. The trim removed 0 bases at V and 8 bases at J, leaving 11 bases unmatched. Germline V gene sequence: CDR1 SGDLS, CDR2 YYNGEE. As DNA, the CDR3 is TGTGCCAGCAGCGTAGATCGGGCTAGCGGGAGAGGGGATGAGCAGTTCTTC. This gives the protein CASSVDRASGRGDEQFF.

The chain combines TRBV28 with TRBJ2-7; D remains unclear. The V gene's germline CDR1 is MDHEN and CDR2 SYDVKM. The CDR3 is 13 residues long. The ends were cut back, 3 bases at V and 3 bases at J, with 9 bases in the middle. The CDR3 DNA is TGTGCCAGCAGTTTCGGCAGGAACTACGAGCAGTACTTC. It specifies CASSFGRNYEQYF. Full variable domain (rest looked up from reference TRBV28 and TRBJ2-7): DVKVTQSSRYLVKRTGEKVFLECVQDMDHENMFWYRQDPGLGLRLIYFSYDVKMKEKGDIPEGYSVSREKKERFSLILESASTNQTSMYLCASSFGRNYEQYFGPGTRLTVT.

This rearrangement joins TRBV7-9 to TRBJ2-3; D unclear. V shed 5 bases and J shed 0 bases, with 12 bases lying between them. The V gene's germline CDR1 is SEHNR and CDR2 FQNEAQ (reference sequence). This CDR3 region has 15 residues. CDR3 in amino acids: CASSLSTSSTDTQYF. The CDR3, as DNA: TGTGCCAGCAGCCTTAGTACGTCGAGCACAGATACGCAGTATTTT.

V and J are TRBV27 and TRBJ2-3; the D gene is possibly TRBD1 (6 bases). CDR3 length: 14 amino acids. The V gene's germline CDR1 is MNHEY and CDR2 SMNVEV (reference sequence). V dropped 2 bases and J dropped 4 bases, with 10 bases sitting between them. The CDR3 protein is CASSLQGFPDTQYF. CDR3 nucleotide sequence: TGTGCCAGCAGTTTACAGGGGTTCCCAGATACGCAGTATTTT.

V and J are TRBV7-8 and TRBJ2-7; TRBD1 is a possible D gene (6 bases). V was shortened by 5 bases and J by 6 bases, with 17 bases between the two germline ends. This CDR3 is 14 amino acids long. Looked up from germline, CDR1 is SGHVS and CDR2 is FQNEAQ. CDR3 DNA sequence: TGTGCCAGCAGCCACAGGGCCCCGAGCGCCGAGCAGTACTTC. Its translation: CASSHRAPSAEQYF.

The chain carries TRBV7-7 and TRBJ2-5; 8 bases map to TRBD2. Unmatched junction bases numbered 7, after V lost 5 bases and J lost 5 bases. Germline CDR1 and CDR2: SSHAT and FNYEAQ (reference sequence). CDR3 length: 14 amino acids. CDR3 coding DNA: TGTGCCAGCAGCCCCCTTTCGGGAGGGGAGACCCAGTACTTC. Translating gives CASSPLSGGETQYF.

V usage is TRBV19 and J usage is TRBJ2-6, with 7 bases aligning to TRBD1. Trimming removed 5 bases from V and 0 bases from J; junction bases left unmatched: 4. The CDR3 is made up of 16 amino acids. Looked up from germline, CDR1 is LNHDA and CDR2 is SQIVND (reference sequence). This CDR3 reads CASSSTGASGANVLTF. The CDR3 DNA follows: TGTGCCAGTAGTTCAACAGGGGCCTCTGGGGCCAACGTCCTGACTTTC. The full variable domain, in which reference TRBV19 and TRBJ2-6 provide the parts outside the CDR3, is DGGITQSPKYLFRKEGQNVTLSCEQNLNHDAMYWYRQDPGQGLRLIYYSQIVNDFQKGDIAEGYSVSREKKESFPLTVTSAQKNPTAFYLCASSSTGASGANVLTFGAGSRLTVL.

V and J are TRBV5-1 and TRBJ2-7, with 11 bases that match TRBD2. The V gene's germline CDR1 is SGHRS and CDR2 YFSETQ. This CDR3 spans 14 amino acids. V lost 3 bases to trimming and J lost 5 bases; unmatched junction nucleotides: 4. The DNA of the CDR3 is TGCGCCAGCAGCTCCACTAGCGGGAGCCACGAGCAGTACTTC. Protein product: CASSSTSGSHEQYF.

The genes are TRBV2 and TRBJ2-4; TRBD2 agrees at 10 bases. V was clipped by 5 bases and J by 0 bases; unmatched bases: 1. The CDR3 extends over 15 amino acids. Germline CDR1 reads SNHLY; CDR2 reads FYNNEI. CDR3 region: CASSPSGRAKNIQYF. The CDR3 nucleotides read TGTGCCAGCAGTCCTAGCGGGAGAGCCAAAAACATTCAGTACTTC.

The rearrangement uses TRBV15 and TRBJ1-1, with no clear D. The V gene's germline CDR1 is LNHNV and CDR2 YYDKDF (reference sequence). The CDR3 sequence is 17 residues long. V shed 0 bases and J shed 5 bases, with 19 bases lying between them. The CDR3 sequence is CATSRDYYEESRTEAFF. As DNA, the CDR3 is TGTGCCACCAGCAGAGATTATTATGAGGAGTCTCGGACTGAAGCTTTCTTT.

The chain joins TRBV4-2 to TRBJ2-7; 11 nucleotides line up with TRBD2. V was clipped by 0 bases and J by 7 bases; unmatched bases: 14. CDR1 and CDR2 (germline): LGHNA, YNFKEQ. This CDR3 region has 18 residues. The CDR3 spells CASSQDPATSGTSLEQYF. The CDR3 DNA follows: TGTGCCAGCAGCCAAGACCCGGCGACTAGCGGGACTTCTCTGGAGCAGTACTTC.

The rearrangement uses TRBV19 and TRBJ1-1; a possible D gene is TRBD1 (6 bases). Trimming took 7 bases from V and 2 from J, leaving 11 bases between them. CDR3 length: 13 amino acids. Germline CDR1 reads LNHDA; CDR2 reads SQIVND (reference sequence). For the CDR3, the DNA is TGTGCCAGTAACCTACAGGGTAACACTGAAGCTTTCTTT. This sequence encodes CASNLQGNTEAFF.

Here the CDR3 reads CASSRYSNQPQHF. CDR3 coding DNA: TGTGCCAGCAGCCGCTATAGCAATCAGCCCCAGCATTTT. The rearrangement uses TRBV5-6 and TRBJ1-5; D is uncertain. Trimming shortened V by 4 bases and J by 0 bases, and 5 bases separated the two germline ends. The CDR3 runs 13 residues. The germline V gene has CDR1 SGHDT and CDR2 YYEEEE.

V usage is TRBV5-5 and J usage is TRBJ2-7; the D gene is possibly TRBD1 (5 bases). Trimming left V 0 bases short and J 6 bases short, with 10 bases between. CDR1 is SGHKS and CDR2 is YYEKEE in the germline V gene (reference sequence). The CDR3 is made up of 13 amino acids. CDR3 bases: TGTGCCAGCAGCTTGGCAGGGTCATCCGAGCAGTACTTC. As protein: CASSLAGSSEQYF.

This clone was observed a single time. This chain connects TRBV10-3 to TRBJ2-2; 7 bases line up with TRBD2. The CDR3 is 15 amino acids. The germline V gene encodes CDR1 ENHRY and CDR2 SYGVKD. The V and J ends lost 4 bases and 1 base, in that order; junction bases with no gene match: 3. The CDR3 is CAISVASGNTGELFF. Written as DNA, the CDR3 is TGTGCCATCAGTGTGGCTAGCGGGAACACCGGGGAGCTGTTTTTT.

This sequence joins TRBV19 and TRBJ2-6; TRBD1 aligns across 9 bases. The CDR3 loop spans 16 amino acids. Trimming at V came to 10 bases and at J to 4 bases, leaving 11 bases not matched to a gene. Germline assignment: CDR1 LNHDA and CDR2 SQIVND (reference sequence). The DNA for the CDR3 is TGTGCCACTGTCGGGACAGGGTTGTTCGGGGCCAACGTCCTGACTTTC. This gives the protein CATVGTGLFGANVLTF. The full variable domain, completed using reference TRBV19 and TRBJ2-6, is DGGITQSPKYLFRKEGQNVTLSCEQNLNHDAMYWYRQDPGQGLRLIYYSQIVNDFQKGDIAEGYSVSREKKESFPLTVTSAQKNPTAFYLCATVGTGLFGANVLTFGAGSRLTVL.